This TCR beta chain was sequenced for a study of T cell responses to AZD1222 COVID-19 vaccine. Study results and caveats: Donors were mostly white British, more females; clonal diversity possibly underestimated. Only a handful of AZD1222 recipients, roughly six in all, had baseline seropositivity. Regions 160-218 and 743-854 dominated among vaccine-associated CD4 TCRs spanning spike.

TCRdb's copy holds only in-frame clones and misses some; the assay was immunoSEQ multiplex PCR. Among about 110,000 clones, roughly 85% were seen once, and the ten largest hold roughly 5%. The CDR3 extends over 14 amino acids. The V end was cut by 8 bases, the J end by 1 base, with 14 bases between. Germline V gives CDR1 MNHEY, CDR2 SVGAGI. In this sample, this clone turned up once. What it binds is not known. Specimen: peripheral blood, collected 28 days after the second AZD1222 dose. This sequence joins TRBV6-5 and TRBJ1-1; D remains unclear. This TCR was sampled from an adult who received the AZD1222 COVID-19 vaccine. CDR3 nucleotides: TGTGCCAGCTCTAACGGACGGACGAACACTGAAGCTTTCTTT. Residues: CASSNGRTNTEAFF.